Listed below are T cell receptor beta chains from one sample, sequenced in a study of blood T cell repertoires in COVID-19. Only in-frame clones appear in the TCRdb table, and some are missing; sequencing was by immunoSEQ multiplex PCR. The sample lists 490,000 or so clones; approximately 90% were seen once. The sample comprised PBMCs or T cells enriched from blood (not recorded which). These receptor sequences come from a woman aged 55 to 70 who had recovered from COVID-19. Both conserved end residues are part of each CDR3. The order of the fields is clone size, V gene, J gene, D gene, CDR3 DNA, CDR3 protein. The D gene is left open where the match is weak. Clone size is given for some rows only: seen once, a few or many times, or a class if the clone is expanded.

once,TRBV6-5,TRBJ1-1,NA,TGTGCCAGCAAATGGTTCGCCAGCACTGAAGCTTTCTTT,CASKWFASTEAFF
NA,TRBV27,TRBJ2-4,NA,TGTGCCAGCGGTACAAGTTCCCAAAACATTCAGTACTTC,CASGTSSQNIQYF
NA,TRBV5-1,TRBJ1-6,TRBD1,TGCGCCAGCACCATAGGACAGGATAATTCACCCCTCCACTTT,CASTIGQDNSPLHF
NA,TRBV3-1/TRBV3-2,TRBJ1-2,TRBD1,TGTGCCAGCAGCCGTCAGACAGGGGGGAATGGCTACACCTTC,CASSRQTGGNGYTF
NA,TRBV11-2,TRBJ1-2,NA,TGTGCCAGCAGCTTAGATCTTGGCCCGCCCGATTATGGCTACACCTTC,CASSLDLGPPDYGYTF
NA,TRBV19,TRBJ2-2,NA,TGTGCCAGTAGTATTCCAGGGTTCGACGCGAACACCGGGGAGCTGTTTTTT,CASSIPGFDANTGELFF
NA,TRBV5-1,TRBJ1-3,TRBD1,TGCGCCAGCAGCTTGGTTCAGGGGGCGGACACCATATATTTT,CASSLVQGADTIYF
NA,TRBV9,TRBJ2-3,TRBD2,TGTGCCAGCAGCGTAGCTAATAGCGGGGGGGGCACAGATACGCAGTATTTT,CASSVANSGGGTDTQYF
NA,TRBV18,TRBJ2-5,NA,TGTGCCAGCTCACCACCGATTACAGGGAGTGGAGAGACCCAGTACTTC,CASSPPITGSGETQYF
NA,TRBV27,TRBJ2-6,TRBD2,TGTGCCAGCAGTTCACTAGCGCTTAACTCTGGGGCCAACGTCCTGACTTTC,CASSSLALNSGANVLTF
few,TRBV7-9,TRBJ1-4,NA,TGTGCCAGCAGCCAGGGCCGGTCAGCTAATGAAAAACTGTTTTTT,CASSQGRSANEKLFF
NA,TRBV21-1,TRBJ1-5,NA,TGTGCCAGCAGCAGGGTCACCGGGACAGGGATCGCTCAGCCCCAGCATTTT,CASSRVTGTGIAQPQHF
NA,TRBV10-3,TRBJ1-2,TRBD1,TGTGCCATCAGAGAACAGGGGGCTGACTATGGCTACACCTTC,CAIREQGADYGYTF
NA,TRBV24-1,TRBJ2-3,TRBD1,TGTGCCACCAGTGAACCGATGACAGGGTACGCAGATACGCAGTATTTT,CATSEPMTGYADTQYF
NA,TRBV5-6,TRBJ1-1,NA,TGTGCCAGCAGCTTGTTCGGTAGAGCTTTCTTT,CASSLFGRAFF
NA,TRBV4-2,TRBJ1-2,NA,TGTGCCAGCTTCAATACGGGACACCCCTGGGGTGGCTACACCTTC,CASFNTGHPWGGYTF
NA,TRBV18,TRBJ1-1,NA,TGTGCCAGCTCACCCCTAGATTCAGGGATGAACACTGAAGCTTTCTTT,CASSPLDSGMNTEAFF
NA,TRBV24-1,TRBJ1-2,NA,TGTGCCACCAGTGATGCAGGGGTAGAGGGCTACACCTTC,CATSDAGVEGYTF
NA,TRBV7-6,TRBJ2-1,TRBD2,TGTGCCAGCAGCTTCCTATCGGGGCGGGGGGCCGCTAGCTCCTACAATGAGCAGTTCTTC,CASSFLSGRGAASSYNEQFF
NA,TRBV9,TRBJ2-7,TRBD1,TGTGCCAGCAGCGTTTCCGCGGACAGGGCCTACGAGCAGTACTTC,CASSVSADRAYEQYF
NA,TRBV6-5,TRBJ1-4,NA,TGTGCCAGCAGTTACTCGGGGGGGCCTAATGAAAAACTGTTTTTT,CASSYSGGPNEKLFF
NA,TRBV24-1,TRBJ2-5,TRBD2,TGTGCCACCAGTGTCGGGGGGGCGGAGACCCAGTACTTC,CATSVGGAETQYF
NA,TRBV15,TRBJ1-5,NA,TGTGCCACCAGCTCCCCAGATGGGCCCCAGCATTTT,CATSSPDGPQHF
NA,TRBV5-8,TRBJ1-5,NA,TGTGCCAGCAGCTTGGGTGGGGCAGAGGCTCGACAGCCCCAGCATTTT,CASSLGGAEARQPQHF
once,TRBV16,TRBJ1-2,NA,TGTGCCAGCAGCCCCACCGTCGGCTATGGCTACACCTTC,CASSPTVGYGYTF
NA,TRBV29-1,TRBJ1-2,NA,TGCAGCGTACTGGGAGCGGGGGGCTACACCTTC,CSVLGAGGYTF
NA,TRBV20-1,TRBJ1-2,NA,TGCAGTGCTAGTCCGCAGGCCCGGTATGGCTACACCTTC,CSASPQARYGYTF
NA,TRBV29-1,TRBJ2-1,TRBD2,TGCAGCGCCGACTCTGGGACTAGCGGGTTAGGTGAGCAGTTCTTC,CSADSGTSGLGEQFF
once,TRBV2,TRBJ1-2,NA,TGTGCCAGCAGGCAACAGGGTGACTACACCTTC,CASRQQGDYTF
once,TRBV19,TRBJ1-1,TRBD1,TGTGCCAGTAGTATCTATCAGACAGGGACCGCTGAAGCTTTCTTT,CASSIYQTGTAEAFF
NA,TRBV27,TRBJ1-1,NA,TGTGCCAGCAGTACCCGGGTCTCAAGCAAGAACACTGAAGCTTTCTTT,CASSTRVSSKNTEAFF
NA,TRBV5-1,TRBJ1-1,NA,TGCGCCAGCAGCTTGTGGGGGCCAAACACTGAAGCTTTCTTT,CASSLWGPNTEAFF
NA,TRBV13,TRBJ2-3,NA,TGTGCCAGCAGCTTAGCTGGCGGTAGTAGCACAGATACGCAGTATTTT,CASSLAGGSSTDTQYF
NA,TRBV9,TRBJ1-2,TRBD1,TGTGCCAGCAGCGGACAGGGGGCGGGTGGCTACACCTTC,CASSGQGAGGYTF
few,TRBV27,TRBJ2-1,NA,TGTGCCAGCAGTTTATTGACTAGGCCAAGCTCCTACAATGAGCAGTTCTTC,CASSLLTRPSSYNEQFF
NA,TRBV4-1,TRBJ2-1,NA,TGCGCCAGCAGCCAAGGGACACCAGTACAGTTCTTC,CASSQGTPVQFF
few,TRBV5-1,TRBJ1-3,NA,TGCGCCAGCAGCTACGGGACTGCTGGAAACACCATATATTTT,CASSYGTAGNTIYF